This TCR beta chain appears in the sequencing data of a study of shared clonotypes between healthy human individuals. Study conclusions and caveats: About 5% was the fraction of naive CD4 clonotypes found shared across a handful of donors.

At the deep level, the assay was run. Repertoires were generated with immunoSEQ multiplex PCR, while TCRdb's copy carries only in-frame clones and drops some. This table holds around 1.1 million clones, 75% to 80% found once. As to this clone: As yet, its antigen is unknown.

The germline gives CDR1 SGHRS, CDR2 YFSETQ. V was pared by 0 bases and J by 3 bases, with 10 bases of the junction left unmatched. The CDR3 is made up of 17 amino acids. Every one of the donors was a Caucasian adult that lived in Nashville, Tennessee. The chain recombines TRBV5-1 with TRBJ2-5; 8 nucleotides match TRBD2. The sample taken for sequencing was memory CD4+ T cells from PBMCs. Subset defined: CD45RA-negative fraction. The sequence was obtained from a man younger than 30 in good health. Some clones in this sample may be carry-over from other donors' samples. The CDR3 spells CASSLGAGGGKEETQYF. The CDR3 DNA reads TGCGCCAGCAGCTTGGGTGCGGGAGGTGGAAAGGAAGAGACCCAGTACTTC.